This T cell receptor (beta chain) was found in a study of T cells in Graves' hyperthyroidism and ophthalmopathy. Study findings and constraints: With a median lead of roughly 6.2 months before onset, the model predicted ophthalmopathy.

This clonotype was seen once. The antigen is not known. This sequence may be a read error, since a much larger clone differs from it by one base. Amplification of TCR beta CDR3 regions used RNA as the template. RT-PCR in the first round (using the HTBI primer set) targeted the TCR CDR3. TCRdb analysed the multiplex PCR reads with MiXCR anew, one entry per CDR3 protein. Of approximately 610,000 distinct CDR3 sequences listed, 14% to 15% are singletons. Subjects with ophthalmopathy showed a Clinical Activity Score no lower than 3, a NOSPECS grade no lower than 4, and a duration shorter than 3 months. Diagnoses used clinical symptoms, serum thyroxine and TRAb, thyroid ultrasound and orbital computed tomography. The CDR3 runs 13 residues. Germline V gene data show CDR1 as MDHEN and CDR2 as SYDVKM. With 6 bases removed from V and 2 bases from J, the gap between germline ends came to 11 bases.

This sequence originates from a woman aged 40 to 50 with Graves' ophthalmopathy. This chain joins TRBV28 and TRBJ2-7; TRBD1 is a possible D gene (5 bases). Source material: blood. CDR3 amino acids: CASSQEGAYEQYF. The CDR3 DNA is TGTGCCAGCAGCCAAGAAGGGGCCTACGAGCAGTACTTC. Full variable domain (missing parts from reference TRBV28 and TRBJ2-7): DVKVTQSSRYLVKRTGEKVFLECVQDMDHENMFWYRQDPGLGLRLIYFSYDVKMKEKGDIPEGYSVSREKKERFSLILESASTNQTSMYLCASSQEGAYEQYFGPGTRLTVT.